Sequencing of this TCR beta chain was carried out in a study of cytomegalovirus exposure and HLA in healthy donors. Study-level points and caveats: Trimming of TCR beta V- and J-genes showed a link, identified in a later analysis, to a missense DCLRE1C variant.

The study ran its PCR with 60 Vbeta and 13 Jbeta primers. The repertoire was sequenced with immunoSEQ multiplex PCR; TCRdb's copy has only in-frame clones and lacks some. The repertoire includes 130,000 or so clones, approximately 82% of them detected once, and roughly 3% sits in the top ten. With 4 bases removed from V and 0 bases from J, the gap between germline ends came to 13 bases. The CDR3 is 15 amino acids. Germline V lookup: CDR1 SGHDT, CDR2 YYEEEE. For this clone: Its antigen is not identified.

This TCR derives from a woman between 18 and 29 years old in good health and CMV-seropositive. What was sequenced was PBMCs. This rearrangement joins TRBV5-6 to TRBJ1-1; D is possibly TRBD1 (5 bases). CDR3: CASSLPTVMNTEAFF. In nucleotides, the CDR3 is TGTGCCAGCAGCCTGCCGACAGTCATGAACACTGAAGCTTTCTTT.